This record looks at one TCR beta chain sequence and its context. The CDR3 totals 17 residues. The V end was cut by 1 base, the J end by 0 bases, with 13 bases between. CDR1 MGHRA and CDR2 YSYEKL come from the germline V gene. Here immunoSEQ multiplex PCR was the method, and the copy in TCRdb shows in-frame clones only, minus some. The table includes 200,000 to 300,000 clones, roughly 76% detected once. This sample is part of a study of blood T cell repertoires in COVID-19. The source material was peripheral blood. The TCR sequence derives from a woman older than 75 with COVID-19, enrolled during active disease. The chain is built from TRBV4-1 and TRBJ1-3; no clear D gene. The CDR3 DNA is TGCGCCAGCAGCCAAGTCGAGTATACTATCTCTGGAAACACCATATATTTT. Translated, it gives CASSQVEYTISGNTIYF.